This T cell receptor (beta chain) was retrieved from a study of T cells after somatic rescue of genetic block. Trimming took 7 bases from V and 13 from J, leaving 21 bases between them. This CDR3 comprises 13 residues. Germline V gene sequence: CDR1 SGHKS, CDR2 YYEKEE (reference sequence). Data came from immunoSEQ multiplex PCR; TCRdb stores just in-frame clones and leaves some out. The sample has some 67,000 clones, 92% seen once; the top ten hold approximately 3%. The sample was peripheral blood mononuclear cells (PBMCs). V is TRBV5-5 and J is TRBJ2-1, with D possibly TRBD2 on 6 matching bases. This sequence was found in a man in his forties. CDR3 bases: TGTGCCAGCCGGGGGATGGAAGAGCGGAAACAGTTCTTC. This gives the protein CASRGMEERKQFF.